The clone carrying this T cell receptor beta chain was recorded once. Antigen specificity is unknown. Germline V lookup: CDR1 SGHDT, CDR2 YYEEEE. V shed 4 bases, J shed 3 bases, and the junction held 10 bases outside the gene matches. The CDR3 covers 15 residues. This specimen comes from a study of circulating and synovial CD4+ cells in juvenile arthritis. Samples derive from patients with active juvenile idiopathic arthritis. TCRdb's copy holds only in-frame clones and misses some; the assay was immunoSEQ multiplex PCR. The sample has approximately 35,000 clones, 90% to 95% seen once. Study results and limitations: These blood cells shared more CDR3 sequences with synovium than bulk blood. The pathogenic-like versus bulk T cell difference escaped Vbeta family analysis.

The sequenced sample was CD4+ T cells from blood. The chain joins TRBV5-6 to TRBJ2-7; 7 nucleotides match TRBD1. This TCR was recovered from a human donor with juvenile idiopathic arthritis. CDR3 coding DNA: TGTGCCAGCAGCCGACTCAATAGGGACAGCTACGAGCAGTACTTC. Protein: CASSRLNRDSYEQYF.